This record covers a single TCR beta chain. Its antigen is not identified. The sample is drawn from a study of cytomegalovirus exposure and HLA in healthy donors. Broader study findings: Cytomegalovirus status was reportedly diagnosed by the classifier with high specificity and sensitivity. The study found most TCR sequences rare, yet found some public TCRs in many donors. Cytomegalovirus-associated TCR beta chains were listed, numbering some 170. Sequencing had likely introduced a cluster of highly shared sequence variants as an artifact.

PCR used 60 Vbeta primers and 13 Jbeta primers. The assay was immunoSEQ multiplex PCR, and TCRdb's table has in-frame clones only and misses some. This sample has some 190,000 clones, with over 60% found just once. This TCR came from a man in his late teens or twenties in good health and CMV-seronegative. Sequences were obtained from PBMCs.

CDR3 coding DNA: TGTGCCAGCACCGAAGGGTCAGGGTCTAATGAAAAACTGTTTTTT. It is translated as CASTEGSGSNEKLFF. This chain uses TRBV28 with TRBJ1-4, with a weak D call TRBD1 (5 bases). Deletions cut 7 bases from V and 3 bases from J, with 15 bases between. The germline CDR1 and CDR2 sequences are MDHEN and SYDVKM. The length of the CDR3 is 15 residues.